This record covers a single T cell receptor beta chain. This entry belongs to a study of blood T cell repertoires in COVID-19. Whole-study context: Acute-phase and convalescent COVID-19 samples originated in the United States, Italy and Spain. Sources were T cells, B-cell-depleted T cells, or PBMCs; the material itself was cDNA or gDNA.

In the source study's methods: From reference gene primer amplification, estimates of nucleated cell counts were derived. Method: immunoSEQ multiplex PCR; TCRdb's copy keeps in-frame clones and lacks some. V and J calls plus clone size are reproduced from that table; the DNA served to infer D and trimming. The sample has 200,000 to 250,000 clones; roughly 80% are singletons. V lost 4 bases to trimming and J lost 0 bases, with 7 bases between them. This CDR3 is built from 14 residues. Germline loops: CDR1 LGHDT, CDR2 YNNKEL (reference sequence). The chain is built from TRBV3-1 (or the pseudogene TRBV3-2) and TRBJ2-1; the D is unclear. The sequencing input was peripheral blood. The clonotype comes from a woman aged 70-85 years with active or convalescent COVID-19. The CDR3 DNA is TGTGCCAGCAGCCCCTACCTCTCCTACAATGAGCAGTTCTTC. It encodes CASSPYLSYNEQFF.